This T cell receptor (beta chain) was sequenced for a study of blood T cell repertoires in COVID-19. Each recovered donor of Cohort 3 presented with two negative PCRs, clearance, or symptom resolution. The method was immunoSEQ multiplex PCR; TCRdb's version includes in-frame clones alone and lacks a portion of them. The sample holds about 200,000 clones, around 90% seen once. The trim removed 5 bases at V and 10 bases at J, leaving 10 bases unmatched. The CDR3 length is 15 residues. CDR1 is SGHTA and CDR2 is FQGNSA in the germline V gene. The TCR originated in a woman in her thirties who had recovered from COVID-19. This chain uses TRBV7-2 with TRBJ1-6; 8 positions agree with TRBD1. Specimen: PBMCs or T cells enriched from blood (not recorded which). The CDR3 region has the DNA TGTGCCAGCAGCCCCCAGACAGGGGCGAGGTCACCCCTCCACTTT. This translates into CASSPQTGARSPLHF.